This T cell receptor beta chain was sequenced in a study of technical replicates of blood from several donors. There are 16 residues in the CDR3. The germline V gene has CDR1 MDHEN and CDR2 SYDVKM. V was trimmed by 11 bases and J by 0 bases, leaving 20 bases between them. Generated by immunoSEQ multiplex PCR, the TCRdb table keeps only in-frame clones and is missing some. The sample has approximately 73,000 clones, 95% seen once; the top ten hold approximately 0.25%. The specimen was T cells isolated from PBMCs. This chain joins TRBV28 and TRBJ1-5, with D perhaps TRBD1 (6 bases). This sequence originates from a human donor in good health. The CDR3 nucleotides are TGTGCCCACACGGGGCCAGGACAGTATAGCAATCAGCCCCAGCATTTT. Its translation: CAHTGPGQYSNQPQHF.